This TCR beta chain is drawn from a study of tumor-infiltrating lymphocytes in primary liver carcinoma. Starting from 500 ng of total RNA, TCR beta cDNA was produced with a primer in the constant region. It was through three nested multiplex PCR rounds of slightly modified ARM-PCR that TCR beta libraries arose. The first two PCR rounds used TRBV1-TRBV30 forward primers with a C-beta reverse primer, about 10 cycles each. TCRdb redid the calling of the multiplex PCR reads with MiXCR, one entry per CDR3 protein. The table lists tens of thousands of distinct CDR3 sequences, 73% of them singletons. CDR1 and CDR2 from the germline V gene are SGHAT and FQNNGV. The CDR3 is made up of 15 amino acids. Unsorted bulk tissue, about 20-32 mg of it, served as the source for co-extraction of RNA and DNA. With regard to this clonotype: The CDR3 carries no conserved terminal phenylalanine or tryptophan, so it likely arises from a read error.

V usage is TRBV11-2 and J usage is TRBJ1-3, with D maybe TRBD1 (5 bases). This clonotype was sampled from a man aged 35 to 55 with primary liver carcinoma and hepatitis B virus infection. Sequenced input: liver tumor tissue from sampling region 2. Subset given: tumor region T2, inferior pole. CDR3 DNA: TGTGCCAGCAGCTCCAGGGTTCGAACTAGAAACACTATATATTTA. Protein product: CASSSRVRTRNTIYL.